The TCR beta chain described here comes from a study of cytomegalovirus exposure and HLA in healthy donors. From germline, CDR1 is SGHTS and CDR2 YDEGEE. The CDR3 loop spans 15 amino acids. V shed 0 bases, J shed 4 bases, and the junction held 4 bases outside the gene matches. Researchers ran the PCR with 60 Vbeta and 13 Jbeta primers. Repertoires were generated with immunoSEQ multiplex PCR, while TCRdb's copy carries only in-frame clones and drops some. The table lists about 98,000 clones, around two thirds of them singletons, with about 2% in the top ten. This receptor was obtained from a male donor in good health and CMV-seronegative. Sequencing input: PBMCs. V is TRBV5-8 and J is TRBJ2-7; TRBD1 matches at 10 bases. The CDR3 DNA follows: TGTGCCAGCAGCTTGGGTCCGGGACAGGGGTACGAGCAGTACTTC. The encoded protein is CASSLGPGQGYEQYF.